This T cell receptor beta chain originates from a study of cytotoxic CD8 clonotypes in ibrutinib-treated CLL. Some clones are missing from TCRdb's copy, which holds only in-frame ones; the method was immunoSEQ multiplex PCR. Of approximately 130,000 clones listed, roughly 84% are singletons. V was clipped by 9 bases and J by 10 bases, with 22 bases between them. CDR3 length: 15 amino acids. Germline CDR1 reads LNHDA; CDR2 reads SQIVND (reference sequence). Material: PBMCs, obtained after 24 months of ibrutinib treatment. This TCR came from a human donor with chronic lymphocytic leukemia. The chain links TRBV19 to TRBJ1-6; possible D gene TRBD1, 5 bases. The CDR3 loop reads CASRWEVRESSPLHF. The CDR3 nucleotides are TGTGCCAGCCGTTGGGAGGTCAGGGAGTCCTCACCCCTCCACTTT. The full variable domain, rest sourced from reference TRBV19 and TRBJ1-6, is DGGITQSPKYLFRKEGQNVTLSCEQNLNHDAMYWYRQDPGQGLRLIYYSQIVNDFQKGDIAEGYSVSREKKESFPLTVTSAQKNPTAFYLCASRWEVRESSPLHFGNGTRLTVT.